A selection of T cell receptor beta chains follows, all from one sample in a study of cytomegalovirus exposure and HLA in healthy donors. Measured with immunoSEQ multiplex PCR; TCRdb has only the in-frame clones, and not every one. The sample includes some 200,000 clones, over 75% of them seen just once. Input material: PBMCs. These receptors were taken from a girl aged 2-10 years in good health and CMV-seronegative. CDR3s include the opening cysteine and the closing phenylalanine or tryptophan. The D gene is left open where the match is weak. Clone size is stated in some rows and not others, as once, few, many or a class when expanded.

few	NA	TRBV9	15	TRBJ2-1	CASSVAPTYHYEQFF	TGTGCCAGCAGCGTAGCCCCCACGTATCACTATGAGCAGTTCTTC
NA	NA	TRBV5-1	16	TRBJ1-1	CASSPFAGDGRPEAFF	TGCGCCAGCAGCCCGTTTGCAGGGGACGGTCGCCCTGAAGCTTTCTTT
few	NA	TRBV30	14	TRBJ2-5	CAWSQNRHGETQYF	TGTGCCTGGAGTCAAAACAGGCATGGAGAGACCCAGTACTTC
NA	TRBD1	TRBV27	17	TRBJ1-1	CASSSGQEGSGDTEAFF	TGTGCCAGCAGTTCGGGACAGGAGGGTTCGGGGGACACTGAAGCTTTCTTT
NA	NA	TRBV5-6	12	TRBJ2-1	CASSLTVNEQFF	TGTGCCAGCAGTCTAACAGTCAATGAGCAGTTCTTC
NA	NA	TRBV6-5	15	TRBJ2-2	CASSYSTANTGELFF	TGTGCCAGCAGTTACTCGACAGCGAACACCGGGGAGCTGTTTTTT
once	TRBD1	TRBV5-1	15	TRBJ2-7	CASSPTGTDLYEQYF	TGCGCCAGCAGCCCAACTGGGACAGACCTCTACGAGCAGTACTTC
NA	TRBD1	TRBV6-6	14	TRBJ1-4	CASRSGTDNEKLFF	TGTGCCAGCAGGTCCGGGACAGATAATGAAAAACTGTTTTTT
NA	NA	TRBV27	14	TRBJ2-7	CASNLPQGSYEQYF	TGTGCCAGCAACTTGCCCCAGGGGTCCTACGAGCAGTACTTC
NA	TRBD1	TRBV6-6	13	TRBJ2-7	CASKGTDAYEQYF	TGTGCCAGCAAGGGGACAGATGCCTACGAGCAGTACTTC
NA	TRBD2	TRBV27	15	TRBJ2-3	CASSLLSGGDYTQYF	TGTGCCAGCAGTTTGTTAAGCGGGGGGGATTATACGCAGTATTTT
NA	NA	TRBV28	12	TRBJ2-7	CASSLTVYEQYF	TGTGCCAGCAGTTTGACAGTTTACGAGCAGTACTTC
NA	NA	TRBV13	15	TRBJ1-6	CASSLGGAGNSPLHF	TGTGCCAGCAGCTTAGGGGGCGCGGGTAATTCACCCCTCCACTTT
NA	NA	TRBV5-5	14	TRBJ1-2	CASSSYYRNYGYTF	TGTGCCAGCAGCTCTTACTACCGAAACTATGGCTACACCTTC
NA	NA	TRBV7-9	16	TRBJ1-3	CASRDTAGGSGNTIYF	TGTGCCAGCCGAGATACGGCCGGGGGCTCTGGAAACACCATATATTTT
NA	NA	TRBV6-1	12	TRBJ2-1	CASSAVAGGEFF	TGTGCCAGCAGTGCTGTGGCGGGCGGGGAGTTCTTC